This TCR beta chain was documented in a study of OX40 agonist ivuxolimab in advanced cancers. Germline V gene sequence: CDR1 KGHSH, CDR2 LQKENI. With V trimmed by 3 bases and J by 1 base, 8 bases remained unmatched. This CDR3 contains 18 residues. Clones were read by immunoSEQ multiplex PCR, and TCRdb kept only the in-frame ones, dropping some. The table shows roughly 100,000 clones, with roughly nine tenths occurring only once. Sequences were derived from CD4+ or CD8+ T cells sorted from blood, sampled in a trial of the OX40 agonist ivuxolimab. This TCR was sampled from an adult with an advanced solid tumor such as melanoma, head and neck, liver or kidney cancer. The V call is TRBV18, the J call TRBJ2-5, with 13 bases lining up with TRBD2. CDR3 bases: TGTGCCAGCTCACCTCCCGGACTAGCGGGGGAATCCCAAGAGACCCAGTACTTC. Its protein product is CASSPPGLAGESQETQYF.